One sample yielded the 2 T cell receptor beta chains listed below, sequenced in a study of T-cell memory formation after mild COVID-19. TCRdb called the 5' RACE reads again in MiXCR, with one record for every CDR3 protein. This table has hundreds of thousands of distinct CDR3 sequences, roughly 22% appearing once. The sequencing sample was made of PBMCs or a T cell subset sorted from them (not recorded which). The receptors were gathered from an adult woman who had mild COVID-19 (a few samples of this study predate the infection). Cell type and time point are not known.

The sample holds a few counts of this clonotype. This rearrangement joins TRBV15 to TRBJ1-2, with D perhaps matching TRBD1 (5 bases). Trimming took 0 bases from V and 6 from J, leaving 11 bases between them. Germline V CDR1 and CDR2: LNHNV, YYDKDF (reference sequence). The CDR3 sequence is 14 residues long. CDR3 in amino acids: CATSRDSRVDGYTF. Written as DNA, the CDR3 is TGTGCCACCAGCAGAGATAGCAGGGTCGATGGCTACACCTTC.

The CDR3 spells CASRLVLVGNKETQYF. The CDR3 DNA reads as TGTGCAAGTCGCTTAGTTCTAGTAGGAAATAAAGAGACCCAGTACTTC. The rearrangement links TRBV12-2 to TRBJ2-5; TRBD2 is taken as the D call from the table, unchecked against the DNA. TRBV12-2 is flagged as a pseudogene. This CDR3 is built from 16 residues.